This T cell receptor (beta chain) was obtained from a study of blood T cell repertoires in COVID-19. Across the whole study: COVID-19 samples from acute and convalescent phases originated in the United States, Italy and Spain. The cDNA or gDNA used as material had been derived from T cells, B-cell-depleted T cells, or PBMCs.

V was pared by 1 base and J by 6 bases, with 7 bases of the junction left unmatched. This CDR3 contains 15 residues. Germline V gene sequence: CDR1 KGHSH, CDR2 LQKENI. In the original processing: Quantification of nucleated cells was approximated via reference gene primer amplification. Only in-frame clones appear in the TCRdb table, and some are missing; sequencing was by immunoSEQ multiplex PCR. That table is the source of V, J and clone size, and D and trimming were worked out from the DNA. The sample holds 60,000 to 90,000 clones, less than 75% seen once. This TCR was recovered from a man in his sixties with acute or convalescent COVID-19. Material: peripheral blood. V is TRBV18 and J is TRBJ2-3, with TRBD1 identical over 7 bases. CDR3 sequence reads: CASSPQTGNRDTQYF. The CDR3 coding sequence is TGTGCCAGCTCACCACAGACAGGGAATCGGGATACGCAGTATTTT.